This TCR beta chain was recovered during a study of blood T cell repertoires in COVID-19. Study-level background: Donors in the United States, Italy and Spain gave samples during acute or convalescent COVID-19. Sources were T cells, B-cell-depleted T cells, or PBMCs; the material itself was cDNA or gDNA.

Authors' processing steps: Estimated nucleated cell counts came from reference gene primer amplification. Repertoires were generated with immunoSEQ multiplex PCR, while TCRdb's copy carries only in-frame clones and drops some. V and J calls and clone size are as listed in that table; D and trimming were resolved from the DNA. Among over 150,000 clones listed, over 65% were seen once. The count of this clone is one. The clonotype originates from a man aged 55 to 70 with acute or convalescent COVID-19. Sequencing input: peripheral blood.

In nucleotides, the CDR3 is TGTGCCAGCAGTCTACAGGGGCCGGAGACCCAGTACTTC. Translated: CASSLQGPETQYF. This chain uses TRBV12-3 or TRBV12-4 with TRBJ2-5; 7 bases agree with TRBD1. The length of the CDR3 is 13 residues. V dropped 5 bases and J dropped 5; count of bases not matched to a gene: 5.